Below are 5 T cell receptor beta chains sequenced from a single sample in a study of cytomegalovirus exposure and HLA in healthy donors. The PCR made use of 60 Vbeta and 13 Jbeta primers. Clones were read by immunoSEQ multiplex PCR, and TCRdb kept only the in-frame ones, dropping some. The table records about 89,000 clones, 85% of them present only once. The sequenced material came from PBMCs. The receptors come from a man in his forties in good health and CMV-seropositive.

This clone was seen once. V and J are TRBV28 and TRBJ2-5, with 9 bases lining up with TRBD1. V shed 4 bases and J 2 bases; nucleotides not matched to a gene: 2. This CDR3 has 14 residues. Per germline, CDR1 MDHEN and CDR2 SYDVKM. CDR3 DNA sequence: TGTGCCAGCAGTTCGACAGGGGGTCAAGAGACCCAGTACTTC. This sequence encodes CASSSTGGQETQYF.

The chain uses TRBV11-2 and TRBJ2-3; TRBD2 matches at 8 bases. The CDR3 is 17 residues long. With 3 bases clipped from V and 4 bases from J, the junction kept 12 bases outside the gene matches. Germline V gene data show CDR1 as SGHAT and CDR2 as FQNNGV. The CDR3 DNA reads TGTGCCAGCAGCTTTATCAGGGCCGGGAGGGCCCCAGATACGCAGTATTTT. Its protein product is CASSFIRAGRAPDTQYF.

The rearrangement uses TRBV7-3 and TRBJ2-2; perhaps TRBD1 as D (6 bases). The CDR3 extends over 15 amino acids. The ends were cut back, 3 bases at V and 1 base at J, with 9 bases in the middle. Per the germline V gene, CDR1 is SGHTA and CDR2 is FQGTGA. As DNA, the CDR3 is TGTGCCAGCAGCTTGTCAGGGGTGAACACCGGGGAGCTGTTTTTT. The encoded protein is CASSLSGVNTGELFF.

This clone showed up just once. CDR3 in amino acids: CASSGQGSSYEQYF. CDR3 DNA: TGCGCCAGCAGCGGACAGGGTTCTAGCTACGAGCAGTACTTC. This chain uses TRBV10-2 with TRBJ2-7, with 8 bases matching TRBD1. The CDR3 is 14 residues long. The ends lost 6 bases at V and 3 bases at J; junction bases unmatched: 7. CDR1 and CDR2 from the germline V gene are WSHSY and SAAADI.

This clone was seen just once. The chain couples TRBV27 to TRBJ2-5; TRBD1 aligns across 7 bases. This CDR3 comprises 12 residues. The germline V gene has CDR1 MNHEY and CDR2 SMNVEV (reference sequence). V shed 6 bases and J 6 bases; nucleotides not matched to a gene: 4. CDR3 protein: CASRQGRQTQYF. The CDR3 nucleotides read TGTGCCAGCAGACAGGGGCGGCAGACCCAGTACTTC.